The present entry profiles one T cell receptor beta chain with its context. The antigen remains undetermined. The authors sequenced unsorted PBMC DNA on ten immunoSEQ deep assay plates. Sequencing used immunoSEQ multiplex PCR; TCRdb keeps in-frame clones, though not all of them. The sample carries about 560,000 clones, around 80% recorded once. Germline CDR1 and CDR2: SGHVS and FQNEAQ. This CDR3 has 14 residues. With 4 bases removed from V and 4 bases from J, the gap between germline ends came to 14 bases. The data belong to a study of shared clonotypes between healthy human individuals. Only Caucasian adults living in Nashville, Tennessee served as donors. General study results and limits: Sharing of clonotypes among donors was expected to vary with sequencing depth. Few donors restricted represented genetic and exposure-history diversity.

This sequence originates from a woman between 40 and 55 years old in good health. Some clones in this sample may be carry-over from other donors' samples. This chain links TRBV7-8 with TRBJ2-7, with D perhaps matching TRBD2 (5 bases). Material: PBMCs. CDR3 amino acids: CASSSSPQGYEQYF. CDR3 nucleotides: TGTGCCAGCAGCTCTAGCCCTCAAGGATACGAGCAGTACTTC.